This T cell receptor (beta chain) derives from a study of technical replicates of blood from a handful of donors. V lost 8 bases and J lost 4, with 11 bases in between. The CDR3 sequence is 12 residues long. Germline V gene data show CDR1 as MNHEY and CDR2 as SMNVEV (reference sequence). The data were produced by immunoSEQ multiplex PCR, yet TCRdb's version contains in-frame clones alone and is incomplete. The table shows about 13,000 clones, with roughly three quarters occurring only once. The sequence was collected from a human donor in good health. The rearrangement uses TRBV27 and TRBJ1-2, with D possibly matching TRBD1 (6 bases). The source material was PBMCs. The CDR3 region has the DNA TGTGCCAGCTCTAAAGGGGGCTATGGCTACACCTTC. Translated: CASSKGGYGYTF.